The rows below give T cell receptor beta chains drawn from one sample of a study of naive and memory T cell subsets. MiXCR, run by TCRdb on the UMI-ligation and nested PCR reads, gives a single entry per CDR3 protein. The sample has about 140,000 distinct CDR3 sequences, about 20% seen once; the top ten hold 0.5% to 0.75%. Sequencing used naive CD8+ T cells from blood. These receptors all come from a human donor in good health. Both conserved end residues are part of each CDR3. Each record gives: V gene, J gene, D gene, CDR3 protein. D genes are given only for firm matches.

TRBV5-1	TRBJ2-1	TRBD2	CASSATSGNEQFF
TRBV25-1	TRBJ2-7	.	CASVGSPTYEQYF
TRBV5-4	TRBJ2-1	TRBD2	CASSPPGAGDQFF
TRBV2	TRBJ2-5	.	CASRPDQNQETQYF
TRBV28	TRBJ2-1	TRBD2	CASSRTSGSVEQFF
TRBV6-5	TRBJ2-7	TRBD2	CASSYSTSSSGRIYEQYF
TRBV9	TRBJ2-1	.	CASGQGHDNEQFF
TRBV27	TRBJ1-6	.	CASSGAGGYSPLHF
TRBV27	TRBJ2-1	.	CASSFRSGQPISNEQFF
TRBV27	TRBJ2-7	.	CASSWDGGSYEQYF
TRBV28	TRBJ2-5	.	CASSLSVAEETQYF
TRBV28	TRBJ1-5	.	CATRHHSNQPQHF
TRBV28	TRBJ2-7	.	CASSKGIGYEQYF
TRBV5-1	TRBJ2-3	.	CASSQGPDTQYF
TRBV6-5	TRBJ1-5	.	CASSSYSSGNQPQHF
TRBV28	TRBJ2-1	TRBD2	CASRELAEYNEQFF
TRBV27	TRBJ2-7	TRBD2	CASGEGPSYEQYF
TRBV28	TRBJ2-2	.	CASSRDDTGELFF
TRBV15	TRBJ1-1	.	CATSRVARWVGNTEAFF
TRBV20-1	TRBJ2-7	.	CSADGWGGTYEQYF
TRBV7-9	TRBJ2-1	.	CASSLAGGDEQFF
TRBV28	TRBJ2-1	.	CASSFFSGAHEQFF
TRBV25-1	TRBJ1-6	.	CASTLGGRPLHF
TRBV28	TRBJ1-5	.	CASSLYDLEPQHF
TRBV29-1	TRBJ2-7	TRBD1	CSVEDIPGQGVDEQYF
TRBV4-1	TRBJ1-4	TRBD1	CASSQAPGQGTEKLFF
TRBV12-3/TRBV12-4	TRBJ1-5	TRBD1	CASSLAGQGVGQPQHF
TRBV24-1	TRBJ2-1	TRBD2	CATSDASGLAGGFEQFF
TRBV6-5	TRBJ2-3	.	CASSYGRPTDTQYF
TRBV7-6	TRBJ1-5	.	CAREEGGDQPQHF
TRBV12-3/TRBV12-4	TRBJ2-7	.	CASSLVPTTDSLSSQYF
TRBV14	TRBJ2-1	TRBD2	CASTSMTSGGYNEQFF
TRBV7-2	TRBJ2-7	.	CASTLGGGGYEQYF